This section outlines one T cell receptor (beta chain) sequence together with its context. The data were taken from a study of T cells in Graves' hyperthyroidism and ophthalmopathy. The investigators amplified TCR beta CDR3 regions from RNA transcripts. TCR CDR3 underwent first-round RT-PCR with the HTBI primer set. From the multiplex PCR reads, TCRdb called clonotypes with MiXCR, one entry per CDR3 protein. The data hold about 740,000 distinct CDR3 sequences, with 14% observed a single time. Germline V CDR1 and CDR2: SGHVS, FQNEAQ. The V gene lost 1 base and the J gene lost 6 bases, with 12 bases spanning the gap. CDR3 length: 15 residues.

Source material: blood. The clonotype comes from a woman under 30 with Graves' hyperthyroidism. This chain connects TRBV7-8 to TRBJ2-2; D unresolved. The CDR3 sequence is CASSLDEPYSGELFF. CDR3 sequence (DNA): TGTGCCAGCAGCTTAGATGAGCCGTACTCCGGGGAGCTGTTTTTT. Looking up the rest from reference TRBV7-8 and TRBJ2-2 gives the full variable domain: GAGVSQSPRYKVAKRGQDVALRCDPISGHVSLFWYQQALGQGPEFLTYFQNEAQLDKSGLPSDRFFAERPEGSVSTLKIQRTQQEDSAVYLCASSLDEPYSGELFFGEGSRLTVL.